This T cell receptor (beta chain) was profiled in a study of regulatory T cells in long-lasting Graves disease. CDR3-region Arm-PCR and iRepertoire HTBI primers produced the TCR beta libraries. TCRdb fed the multiplex PCR reads into MiXCR, producing one record per CDR3 protein. The table lists roughly 500,000 distinct CDR3 sequences, about 12% of them singletons. This clonotype was found many times. As to time point: newly diagnosed GD, antithyroid drugs for less than 3 months. TCR sequences were obtained from RNA taken from PBMCs. Approximately 9.6 milliliters of peripheral blood were drawn into EDTA tubes. A further study also used this sample, focusing on T cells in Graves' hyperthyroidism and ophthalmopathy. Turning to that study: Together with thyroid ultrasound, orbital computed tomography, serum thyroxine and TRAb, clinical symptoms were used for diagnoses. Researchers ran a first-round RT-PCR on the TCR CDR3 using the HTBI primer set.

This sample comprised peripheral blood mononuclear cells (PBMCs), obtained at new diagnosis, from a patient treated with antithyroid drugs. The TCR was taken from a woman between 25 and 40 years old with Graves disease.

CDR3 DNA: TGTGCCAGTAGTATAGCAGGGGGCCCTAGCACAGATACGCAGTATTTT. Its protein is CASSIAGGPSTDTQYF. V is TRBV19 and J is TRBJ2-3; 8 nucleotides match TRBD1. Germline values: CDR1 LNHDA, CDR2 SQIVND (reference sequence). After removal of 1 base from V and 0 bases from J, the junction contained 3 bases not matched to a gene. The CDR3 totals 16 residues.